Below, 21 T cell receptor beta chains from the same sample are listed, as sequenced in a study of breast tumors, draining lymph nodes, adjacent tissues. Breast cancer patients provided tissue from their axillary draining lymph nodes. TCRdb passed the multiplex PCR reads through MiXCR, listing each CDR3 protein once. The sample includes under 250,000 distinct CDR3 sequences, about 30% of them seen just once. The sample taken for sequencing was axillary lymph node tissue. These TCRs come from a female donor with breast cancer. Some clones in this sample may be carry-over from other donors' samples.

This clonotype was detected a few times. The chain joins TRBV5-1 to TRBJ1-1; perhaps TRBD1 as D (6 bases). V shed 4 bases and J shed 1 base, with 14 bases lying between them. This CDR3 is 15 amino acids long. In germline, CDR1 is SGHRS, CDR2 YFSETQ. CDR3 residues: CASSPQGATNTEAFF. The DNA of the CDR3 is TGCGCCAGCAGCCCACAGGGAGCCACGAACACTGAAGCTTTCTTT. The entire variable domain, with the rest obtained from reference TRBV5-1 and TRBJ1-1, is as follows: KAGVTQTPRYLIKTRGQQVTLSCSPISGHRSVSWYQQTPGQGLQFLFEYFSETQRNKGNFPGRFSGRQFSNSRSEMNVSTLELGDSALYLCASSPQGATNTEAFFGQGTRLTVV.

This clonotype was counted only a few times. This may stem from a read error, because a much larger clone lies one nucleotide away. The chain combines TRBV5-8 with TRBJ2-3; either TRBD1 or TRBD2 may supply D (5 bases each). V lost 0 bases to trimming and J lost 3 bases, with 14 bases between them. The CDR3 is made up of 16 amino acids. Germline CDR1 and CDR2: SGHTS and YDEGEE. The CDR3 DNA follows: TGTGCCAGCAGCTTGGGTGACACGGGGCGGACAGATACGCAGTATTTT. Translation: CASSLGDTGRTDTQYF.

This clonotype was picked up many times. A much larger clone is a single base away; this may be a read error. V gene TRBV7-2 combines with J gene TRBJ2-3; D possibly corresponds to TRBD2 (6 bases). The CDR3 length is 15 residues. Germline CDR1 reads SGHTA; CDR2 reads FQGNSA. CDR3 nucleotide sequence: TGTGCCAGCAGCTTCGGCGGGACCAACACAGATACGCAGTGTTTT. Translating gives CASSFGGTNTDTQCF.

The sample holds a few counts of this clonotype. The genes are TRBV7-8 and TRBJ1-2; 9 positions agree with TRBD1. This CDR3 spans 14 amino acids. V trimming: 6 bases; J trimming: 4 bases; junction bases outside the gene matches: 6. Germline-derived CDR1 and CDR2 are SGHVS and FQNEAQ. CDR3 protein: CASSITGGGYGYTF. The CDR3 DNA reads as TGTGCCAGCAGTATTACAGGGGGCGGCTATGGCTACACCTTC.

The table lists this clonotype with a few counts. The rearrangement joins TRBV12-3 or TRBV12-4 to TRBJ2-1; TRBD2 is a possible D gene (6 bases). The length of the CDR3 is 15 residues. Trimming shortened V by 2 bases and J by 4 bases, and 12 bases separated the two germline ends. The CDR3 sequence is CASSLSGLRYNEQFF. Here the CDR3 DNA reads TGTGCCAGCAGTTTATCGGGACTTCGATACAATGAGCAGTTCTTC.

V usage is TRBV18 and J usage is TRBJ1-2; D perhaps matches TRBD1 (6 bases). Per the germline V gene, CDR1 is KGHSH and CDR2 is LQKENI. This CDR3 region has 13 residues. Trimming removed 5 bases at V and 6 bases at J, with 13 bases between. CDR3 sequence: CASSTGRSDGYTF. The CDR3 DNA is TGTGCCAGCTCAACAGGGAGAAGCGATGGCTACACCTTC.

The sample holds a few counts of this clonotype. An end of the junction does not agree with germline; a read error may underlie this. The rearrangement uses TRBV12-3 or TRBV12-4 and TRBJ1-3; D ambiguous. The CDR3 has 15 residues. The CDR3 region is CASSLWDYSGNTMYF. The CDR3 coding sequence is TGTGCCAGCAGCTTATGGGATTACTCTGGAAACACCATGTATTTT.

This clonotype was recorded many times. This chain links TRBV7-2 with TRBJ1-5; no definite D call. CDR1 is SGHTA, CDR2 FQGNSA, per germline. Trimming shortened V by 1 base and J by 0 bases, and 1 base separated the two germline ends. The CDR3 is made up of 13 amino acids. In DNA form, the CDR3 reads TGTGCCAGCAGCTTAGATAGCAATCAGCCCCAGCATTTT. It encodes CASSLDSNQPQHF.

On this clonotype: No conserved phenylalanine or tryptophan ends this CDR3, so it is likely a read error. The DNA is left out, because the CDR3 cannot be placed on it with certainty; the CDR3 is given as TCRdb lists it. The CDR3 reads CSASQPYEQSL. The chain couples TRBV20-1 to TRBJ2-7. CDR1 is DFQATT and CDR2 is SNEGSKA in the germline V gene (reference sequence). With termini counted, the CDR3 has 11 amino acids.

The gene calls are TRBV4-2 and TRBJ1-1; possibly TRBD1 for D (6 bases). CDR1 is LGHNA and CDR2 is YNFKEQ in the germline V gene. The V end was cut by 6 bases, the J end by 1 base, with 15 bases between. The CDR3 extends over 15 amino acids. The CDR3 DNA is TGTGCCAGCAGACGAAACCGACAGGCGAACACTGAAGCTTTCTTT. Its protein is CASRRNRQANTEAFF.

The table lists this clonotype with many counts. This chain joins TRBV12-3 or TRBV12-4 and TRBJ2-7, with 8 bases identical to TRBD2. Trimming at V came to 0 bases and at J to 1 base, leaving 17 bases not matched to a gene. The CDR3 covers 20 residues. The CDR3 here is CASSLALGAGMRGRSYEQYF. CDR3 sequence (DNA): TGTGCCAGCAGTTTAGCGCTAGGGGCAGGGATGCGCGGGAGGTCCTACGAGCAGTACTTC.

This clonotype was recorded at least ten times. The chain joins TRBV9 to TRBJ2-3; the D gene is possibly TRBD2 (5 bases). In germline, CDR1 is SGDLS, CDR2 YYNGEE. Trimming took off 4 bases at V and 6 bases at J, with 12 bases between the two ends. The CDR3 spans 13 residues. The CDR3 DNA sequence: TGTGCCAGCAGCCCGCCGGGAAGGGATACGCAGTATTTT. It translates to CASSPPGRDTQYF. Using reference TRBV9 and TRBJ2-3 for the parts outside the CDR3, the full variable domain is DSGVTQTPKHLITATGQRVTLRCSPRSGDLSVYWYQQSLDQGLQFLIQYYNGEERAKGNILERFSAQQFPDLHSELNLSSLELGDSALYFCASSPPGRDTQYFGPGTRLTVL.

The chain combines TRBV9 with TRBJ2-2; 9 nucleotides align to TRBD2. The germline V gene encodes CDR1 SGDLS and CDR2 YYNGEE. This CDR3 has 15 residues. Trimming removed 0 bases from V and 8 bases from J; junction bases left unmatched: 5. The CDR3 DNA is TGTGCCAGCAGCGTAGAGGCTAGCGGGATGGGGGAGCTGTTTTTT. It is translated as CASSVEASGMGELFF.

This clonotype was counted ten times or more. The V call is TRBV5-1, the J call TRBJ1-2; D is unresolved. CDR3 length: 12 residues. V lost 5 bases to trimming and J lost 5 bases, with 10 bases between them. Germline CDR1 SGHRS, CDR2 YFSETQ. The CDR3 sequence is CASSGGDYGYTF. The CDR3, as DNA: TGCGCCAGCAGTGGAGGAGATTATGGCTACACCTTC.

This clonotype was seen at least ten times. The chain couples TRBV30 to TRBJ1-2; 10 bases line up with TRBD1. Germline assignment: CDR1 GTSNPN and CDR2 SVGIG (reference sequence). This CDR3 is 16 amino acids long. Trimming took 0 bases from V and 5 from J; bases not matched to a gene: 9. The CDR3 is CAWSVLKTGGGYGYTF. CDR3 DNA sequence: TGTGCCTGGAGTGTACTGAAGACAGGGGGCGGGTATGGCTACACCTTC.

As concerns this clonotype: This may come from a read error, since a much larger clone is one base off. The V and J genes are TRBV20-1 and TRBJ2-1; D not certain. Germline V CDR1 and CDR2: DFQATT, SNEGSKA (reference sequence). This CDR3 has 14 amino acids. V shed 6 bases and J shed 3 bases, with 15 bases lying between them. CDR3 bases: TGCAGTGCCCCCGGTGGTACCCACTACAATGAGCAGTTCTTC. It translates to CSAPGGTHYNEQFF.

This clonotype was observed a few times. This CDR3 is CASSLGTGVSPLHF. CDR3 bases: TGTGCCAGCAGCTTGGGGACAGGGGTCTCACCCCTCCACTTT. V is TRBV11-2 and J is TRBJ1-6, with 10 bases lining up with TRBD1. Per germline, CDR1 SGHAT and CDR2 FQNNGV. V shed 3 bases, J shed 10 bases, and the junction held 3 bases outside the gene matches. This CDR3 has 14 amino acids. Based on the CDR3 plus reference TRBV11-2 and TRBJ1-6, the full variable domain is EAGVAQSPRYKIIEKRQSVAFWCNPISGHATLYWYQQILGQGPKLLIQFQNNGVVDDSQLPKDRFSAERLKGVDSTLKIQPAKLEDSAVYLCASSLGTGVSPLHFGNGTRLTVT.

This clonotype has only a few counts. The chain has TRBV5-4 and TRBJ1-1; D possibly corresponds to TRBD1 (6 bases). Trimming took off 4 bases at V and 11 bases at J, with 15 bases between the two ends. From germline, CDR1 is SGHNT and CDR2 YYREEE (reference sequence). This CDR3 spans 12 amino acids. The CDR3 DNA reads TGTGCCAGCAGCCCGAGGCAGGGGTCGGCTTTCTTT. Translation: CASSPRQGSAFF.

This clonotype was counted many times. The chain links TRBV20-1 to TRBJ2-5; 8 bases agree with TRBD2. CDR3 length: 15 residues. The V and J ends lost 4 bases and 5 bases, in that order; junction bases with no gene match: 12. Germline V lookup: CDR1 DFQATT, CDR2 SNEGSKA (reference sequence). Written as DNA, the CDR3 is TGCAGTGCTACCCACCGAGGTAGCGGGACTGAGACCCAGTACTTC. Its protein product is CSATHRGSGTETQYF.

There are many counts of this clonotype. J is TRBJ2-1 and V is TRBV18, with 7 bases matching TRBD2. The V and J ends lost 6 bases and 9 bases, in that order; junction bases with no gene match: 5. Germline assignment: CDR1 KGHSH and CDR2 LQKENI. CDR3 size: 12 residues. The CDR3 DNA follows: TGTGCCAGCTCCGGCGGGAGTAGTGAGCAGTTCTTC. Translating it yields CASSGGSSEQFF.

In this sample, this clonotype turned up a few times. The junction differs from germline at one of its ends, possibly a read error. This sequence joins TRBV6-5 and TRBJ2-3; TRBD2 is a possible D gene (6 bases). This CDR3 is 16 amino acids long. Germline CDR1 MNHEY, CDR2 SVGAGI. The CDR3 region is CASSHSTAGMTDTQYF. CDR3 DNA: TGTGCCAGCAGTCACTCGACGGCGGGAATGACAGATACGCAGTATTTT.